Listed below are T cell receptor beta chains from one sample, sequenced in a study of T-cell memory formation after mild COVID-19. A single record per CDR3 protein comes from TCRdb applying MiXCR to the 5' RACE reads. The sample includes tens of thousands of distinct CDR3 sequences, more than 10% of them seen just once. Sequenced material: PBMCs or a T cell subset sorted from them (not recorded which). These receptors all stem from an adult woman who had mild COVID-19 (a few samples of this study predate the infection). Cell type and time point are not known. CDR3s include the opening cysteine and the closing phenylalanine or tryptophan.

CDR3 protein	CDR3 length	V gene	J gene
CASSFGSSRLFF	12	TRBV12-3/TRBV12-4	TRBJ2-2
CASSDEGEQFF	11	TRBV6-2/TRBV6-3	TRBJ2-1
CASSLSGTSTDTQYF	15	TRBV7-8	TRBJ2-3
CATSRDRSGAGELFF	15	TRBV15	TRBJ2-2
CASSDGGSTDTQYF	14	TRBV6-4	TRBJ2-3
CAWTQGFYYEQYF	13	TRBV30	TRBJ2-7
CASSSEGTPDEKLFF	15	TRBV5-1	TRBJ1-4
CASTRGGRQNNEQFF	15	TRBV9	TRBJ2-1
CSATAGGTSDTQYF	14	TRBV20-1	TRBJ2-3
CASSLTNRGMNTEAFF	16	TRBV11-2	TRBJ1-1
CASSQGTTAFHEKLFF	16	TRBV7-9	TRBJ1-4
CASSPGQGLETQYF	14	TRBV7-9	TRBJ2-5
CASSPRRRDSPLHF	14	TRBV27	TRBJ1-6
CASSLARNSSYNEQFF	16	TRBV12-3/TRBV12-4	TRBJ2-1
CASSRLNSPLHF	12	TRBV5-6	TRBJ1-6
CASSLDSGIYEQYF	14	TRBV27	TRBJ2-7
CASTDLVYAGELFF	14	TRBV7-9	TRBJ2-2
CASSLVVTGPGEETQYF	17	TRBV7-2	TRBJ2-5
CASSPGGASHYGYTF	15	TRBV12-3/TRBV12-4	TRBJ1-2
CATSQGPGSLYYEQYF	16	TRBV24-1	TRBJ2-7
CAISDQPEGASYEQYF	16	TRBV10-3	TRBJ2-7
CASSLGLAGVNEQFF	15	TRBV7-9	TRBJ2-1
CASSEMGGNQPQHF	14	TRBV2	TRBJ1-5
CASSLAPGRANYNEQFF	17	TRBV7-6	TRBJ2-1
CAISESEGHLNTEAFF	16	TRBV10-3	TRBJ1-1
CSARFPGGYGYTF	13	TRBV20-1	TRBJ1-2
CASSLAVGIPYEQYF	15	TRBV12-3/TRBV12-4	TRBJ2-7
CASSLRDPNYGYTF	14	TRBV9	TRBJ1-2
CASSPGQGNYEQYF	14	TRBV3-1	TRBJ2-7
CASSSRDSGLDTQYF	15	TRBV7-8	TRBJ2-3
CASSIVGTENQPQHF	15	TRBV19	TRBJ1-5
CASSPTGDRYNEQFF	15	TRBV7-2	TRBJ2-1
CASSQEDGRGEQFF	14	TRBV3-1	TRBJ2-1
CASRPGTGREYEQYF	15	TRBV7-9	TRBJ2-7
CSARGPIWDGYTF	13	TRBV20-1	TRBJ1-2
CASSQVSSGSYNEQFF	16	TRBV4-3	TRBJ2-1
CASCGGYEQFF	11	TRBV12-3/TRBV12-4	TRBJ2-1
CASSRDSFRDGYTF	14	TRBV6-5	TRBJ1-2
CASSQAGAGGYTF	13	TRBV7-9	TRBJ1-2
CASSFWAMNTEAFF	14	TRBV5-6	TRBJ1-1
CASSLSVGTGVTYEQYF	17	TRBV27	TRBJ2-7
CASNTGTQGTQETQYF	16	TRBV5-5	TRBJ2-5
CASTLQGPSSTDTQYF	16	TRBV7-9	TRBJ2-3
CASKAGVILEAFF	13	TRBV2	TRBJ1-1
CASSGDVADTQYF	13	TRBV5-1	TRBJ2-3
CASSYSTSGSLNIQYF	16	TRBV6-6	TRBJ2-4
CATGVGQEGSSYNEQFF	17	TRBV24-1	TRBJ2-1
CASSQGPGQNEKLFF	15	TRBV4-1	TRBJ1-4
CASSPMVTGTGELFF	15	TRBV27	TRBJ2-2
CAWSVQVQYEQYF	13	TRBV30	TRBJ2-7
CASSYSGEGAAKNIQYF	17	TRBV6-5	TRBJ2-4
CATSRDRGAPEKLFF	15	TRBV15	TRBJ1-4
CSVEDGDRSPDTQYF	15	TRBV29-1	TRBJ2-3